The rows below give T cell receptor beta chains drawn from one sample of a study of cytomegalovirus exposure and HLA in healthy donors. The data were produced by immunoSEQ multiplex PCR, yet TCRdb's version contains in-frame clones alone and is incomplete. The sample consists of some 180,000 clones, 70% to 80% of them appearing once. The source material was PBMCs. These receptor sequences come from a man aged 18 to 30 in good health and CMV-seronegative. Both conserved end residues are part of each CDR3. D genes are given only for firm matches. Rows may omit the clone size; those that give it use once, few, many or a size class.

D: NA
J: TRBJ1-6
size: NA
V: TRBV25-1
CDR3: CASSEFGPHSPLHF
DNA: TGTGCCAGCAGTGAATTCGGTCCCCATTCACCCCTCCACTTT

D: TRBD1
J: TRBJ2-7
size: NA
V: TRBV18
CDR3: CASSTTGEGYEQYF
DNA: TGTGCCAGCTCCACGACAGGGGAAGGCTACGAGCAGTACTTC

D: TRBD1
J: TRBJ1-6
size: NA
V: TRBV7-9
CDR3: CANQEGAGSPLHF
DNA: TGTGCCAACCAGGAGGGGGCGGGATCACCCCTCCACTTT

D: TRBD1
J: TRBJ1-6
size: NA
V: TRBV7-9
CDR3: CASSSSGTGKSNSPLHF
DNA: TGTGCCAGCAGCTCTTCCGGGACAGGGAAAAGTAATTCACCCCTCCACTTT

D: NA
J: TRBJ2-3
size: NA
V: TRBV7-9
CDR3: CASTLARFGLYTQYF
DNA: TGTGCCAGCACTTTAGCCCGGTTCGGTCTATATACGCAGTATTTT

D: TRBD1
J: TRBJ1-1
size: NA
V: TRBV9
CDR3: CASSYRGQGSEAFF
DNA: TGTGCCAGCAGCTACCGCGGACAGGGGTCTGAAGCTTTCTTT

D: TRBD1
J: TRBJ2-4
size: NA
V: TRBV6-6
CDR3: CASRFSDRGAKNIQYF
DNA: TGTGCCAGCAGATTCAGCGACAGGGGAGCCAAAAACATTCAGTACTTC

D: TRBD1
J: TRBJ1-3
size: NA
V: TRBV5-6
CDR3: CASSLAAGGRNTIYF
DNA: TGTGCCAGCAGCTTGGCGGCAGGGGGCAGAAACACCATATATTTT

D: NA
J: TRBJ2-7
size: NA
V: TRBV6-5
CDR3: CASSLGGGVSSYEQYF
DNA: TGTGCCAGCAGTTTAGGGGGCGGGGTAAGCTCCTACGAGCAGTACTTC

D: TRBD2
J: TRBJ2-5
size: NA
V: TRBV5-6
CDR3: CASSLLPSGGAETQYF
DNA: TGTGCCAGCAGCTTGTTGCCTAGCGGGGGGGCGGAGACCCAGTACTTC

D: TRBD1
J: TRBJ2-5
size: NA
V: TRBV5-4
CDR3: CASSLEQGAWETQYF
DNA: TGTGCCAGCAGCTTGGAACAGGGGGCTTGGGAGACCCAGTACTTC

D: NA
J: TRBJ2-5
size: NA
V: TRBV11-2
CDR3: CASTLMGGPGETQYF
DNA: TGTGCCAGCACCCTAATGGGAGGACCGGGGGAGACCCAGTACTTC

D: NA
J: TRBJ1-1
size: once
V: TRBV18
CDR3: CASSPRGVNTEAFF
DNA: TGTGCCAGCTCACCCCGGGGAGTGAACACTGAAGCTTTCTTT

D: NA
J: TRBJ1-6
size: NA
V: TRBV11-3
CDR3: CASSSSGENSPLHF
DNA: TGTGCCAGCAGCTCTTCGGGGGAGAATTCACCCCTCCACTTT

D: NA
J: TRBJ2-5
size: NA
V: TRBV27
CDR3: CASSSRGTREETQYF
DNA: TGTGCCAGCAGTTCACGCGGGACGCGGGAAGAGACCCAGTACTTC

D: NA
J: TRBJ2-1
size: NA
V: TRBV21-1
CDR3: CASSIIAGGPGEQFF
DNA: TGTGCCAGCAGCATTATAGCGGGGGGGCCTGGTGAGCAGTTCTTC

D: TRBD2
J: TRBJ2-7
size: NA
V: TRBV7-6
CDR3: CASSLGIGVTSGRVYEQYF
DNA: TGTGCCAGCAGCTTAGGTATAGGGGTAACTAGCGGGAGGGTCTACGAGCAGTACTTC

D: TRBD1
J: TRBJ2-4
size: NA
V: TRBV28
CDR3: CASSAYRGAKNIQYF
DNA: TGTGCCAGCAGTGCATACAGGGGAGCCAAAAACATTCAGTACTTC

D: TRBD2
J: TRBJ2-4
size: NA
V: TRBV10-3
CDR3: CAISETSGLAKNIQYF
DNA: TGTGCCATCAGTGAAACTAGCGGTTTAGCCAAAAACATTCAGTACTTC

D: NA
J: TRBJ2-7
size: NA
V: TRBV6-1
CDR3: CASISGQSSYEQYF
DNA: TGTGCCAGCATTTCCGGACAGAGCTCCTACGAGCAGTACTTC

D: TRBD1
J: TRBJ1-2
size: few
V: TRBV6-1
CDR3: CASSEQGADYGYTF
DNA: TGTGCCAGCAGTGAACAGGGGGCGGACTATGGCTACACCTTC

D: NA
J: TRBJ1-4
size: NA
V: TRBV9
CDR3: CASSADGLREKLFF
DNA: TGTGCCAGCAGCGCCGACGGCCTGAGGGAAAAACTGTTTTTT

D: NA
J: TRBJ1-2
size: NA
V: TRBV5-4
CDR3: CASSFRGATYYGYTF
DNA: TGTGCCAGCAGCTTCCGGGGGGCCACGTACTATGGCTACACCTTC